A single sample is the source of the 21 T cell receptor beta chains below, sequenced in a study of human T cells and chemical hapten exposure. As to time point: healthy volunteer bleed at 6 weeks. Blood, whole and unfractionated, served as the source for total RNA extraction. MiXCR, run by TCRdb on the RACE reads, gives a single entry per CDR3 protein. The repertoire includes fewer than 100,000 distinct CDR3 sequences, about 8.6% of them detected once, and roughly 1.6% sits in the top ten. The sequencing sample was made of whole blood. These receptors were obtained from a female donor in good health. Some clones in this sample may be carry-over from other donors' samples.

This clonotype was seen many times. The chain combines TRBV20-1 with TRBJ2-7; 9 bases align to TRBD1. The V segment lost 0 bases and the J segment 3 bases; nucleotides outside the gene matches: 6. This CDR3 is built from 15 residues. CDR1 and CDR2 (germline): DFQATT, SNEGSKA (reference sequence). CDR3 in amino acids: CSARDAGTGIYEQYF. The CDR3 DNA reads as TGCAGTGCTAGAGACGCCGGGACAGGGATCTACGAGCAGTACTTC.

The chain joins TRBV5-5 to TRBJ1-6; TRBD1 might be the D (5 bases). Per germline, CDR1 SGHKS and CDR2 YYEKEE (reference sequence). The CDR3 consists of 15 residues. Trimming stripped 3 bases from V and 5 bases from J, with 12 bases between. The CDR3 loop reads CASSSPGRDNSPLHF. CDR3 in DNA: TGTGCCAGCAGCTCGCCGGGACGGGATAATTCACCCCTCCACTTT.

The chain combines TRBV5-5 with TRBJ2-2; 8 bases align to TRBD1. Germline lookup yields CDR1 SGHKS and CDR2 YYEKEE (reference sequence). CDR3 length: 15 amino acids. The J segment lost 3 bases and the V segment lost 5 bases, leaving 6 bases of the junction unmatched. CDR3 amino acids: CASRQGVLDTGELFF. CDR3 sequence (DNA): TGTGCCAGCAGACAGGGGGTTTTGGACACCGGGGAGCTGTTTTTT.

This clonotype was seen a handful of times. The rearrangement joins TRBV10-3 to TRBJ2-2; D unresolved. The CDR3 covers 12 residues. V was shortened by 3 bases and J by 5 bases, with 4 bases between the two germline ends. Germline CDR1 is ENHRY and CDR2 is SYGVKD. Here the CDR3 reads CAISDATGELFF. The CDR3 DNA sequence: TGTGCCATCAGTGACGCGACCGGGGAGCTGTTTTTT.

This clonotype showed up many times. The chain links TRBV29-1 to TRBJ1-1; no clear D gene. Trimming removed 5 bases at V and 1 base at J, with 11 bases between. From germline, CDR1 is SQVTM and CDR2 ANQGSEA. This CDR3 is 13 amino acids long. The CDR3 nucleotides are TGCAGCGTTCGTTGGACGGCGAACACTGAAGCTTTCTTT. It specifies CSVRWTANTEAFF.

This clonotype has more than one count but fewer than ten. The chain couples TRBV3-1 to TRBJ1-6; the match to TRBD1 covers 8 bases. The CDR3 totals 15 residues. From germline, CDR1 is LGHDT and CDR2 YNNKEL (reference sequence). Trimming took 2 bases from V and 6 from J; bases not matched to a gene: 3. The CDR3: CASSQTGQVNSPLHF. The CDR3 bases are TGTGCCAGCAGCCAAACGGGACAGGTTAATTCACCCCTCCACTTT.

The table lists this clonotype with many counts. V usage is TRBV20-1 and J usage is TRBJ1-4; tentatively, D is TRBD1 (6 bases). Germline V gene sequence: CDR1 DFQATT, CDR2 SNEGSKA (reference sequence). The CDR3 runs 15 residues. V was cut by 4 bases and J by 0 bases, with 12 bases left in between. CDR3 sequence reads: CSATQGTATNEKLFF. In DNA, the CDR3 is TGCAGTGCTACCCAGGGGACTGCAACTAATGAAAAACTGTTTTTT.

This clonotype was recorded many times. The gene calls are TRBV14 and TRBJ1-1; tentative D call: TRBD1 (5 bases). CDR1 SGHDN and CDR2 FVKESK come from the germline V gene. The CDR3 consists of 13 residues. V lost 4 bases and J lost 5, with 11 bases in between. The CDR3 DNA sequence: TGTGCCAGCAGCCGCGGGACGGGGACTGAAGCTTTCTTT. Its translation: CASSRGTGTEAFF.

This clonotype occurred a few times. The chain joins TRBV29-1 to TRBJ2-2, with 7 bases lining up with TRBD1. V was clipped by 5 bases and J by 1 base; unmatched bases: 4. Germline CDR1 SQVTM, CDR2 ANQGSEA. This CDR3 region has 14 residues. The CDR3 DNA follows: TGCAGCGTTTCGGACAGGCTGAACACCGGGGAGCTGTTTTTT. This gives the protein CSVSDRLNTGELFF.

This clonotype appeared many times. The CDR3 DNA reads TGTGCCAGCAGCATGAGGGGCTCCTATAATTCACCCCTCCACTTT. This codes for CASSMRGSYNSPLHF. V gene TRBV2 combines with J gene TRBJ1-6; possible D gene TRBD1, 5 bases. This CDR3 has 15 amino acids. Per germline, CDR1 SNHLY and CDR2 FYNNEI. Trimming cost V 6 bases and J 0 bases, with 9 bases left between them. Full variable domain (missing parts from reference TRBV2 and TRBJ1-6): EPEVTQTPSHQVTQMGQEVILRCVPISNHLYFYWYRQILGQKVEFLVSFYNNEISEKSEIFDDQFSVERPDGSNFTLKIRSTKLEDSAMYFCASSMRGSYNSPLHFGNGTRLTVT.

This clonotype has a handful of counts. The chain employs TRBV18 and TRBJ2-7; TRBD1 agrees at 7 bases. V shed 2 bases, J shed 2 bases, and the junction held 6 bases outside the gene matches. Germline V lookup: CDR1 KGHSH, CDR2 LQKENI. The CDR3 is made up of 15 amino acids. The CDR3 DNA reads TGTGCCAGCTCACCATCTCGGCAGGGGGCCTACGAGCAGTACTTC. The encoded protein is CASSPSRQGAYEQYF.

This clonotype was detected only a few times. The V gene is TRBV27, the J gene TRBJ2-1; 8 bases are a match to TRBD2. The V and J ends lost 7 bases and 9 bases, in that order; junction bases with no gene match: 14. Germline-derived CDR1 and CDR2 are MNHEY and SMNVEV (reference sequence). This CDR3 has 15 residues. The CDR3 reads CASTRLGREVGEQFF. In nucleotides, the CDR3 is TGTGCCAGCACCCGACTGGGGCGGGAGGTTGGTGAGCAGTTCTTC.

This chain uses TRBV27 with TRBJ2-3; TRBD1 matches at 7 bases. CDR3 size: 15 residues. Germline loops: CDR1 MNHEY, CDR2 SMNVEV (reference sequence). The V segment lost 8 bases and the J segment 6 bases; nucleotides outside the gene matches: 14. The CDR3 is CASGRAGTEVDTQYF. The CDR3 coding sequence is TGTGCCAGCGGAAGAGCCGGGACAGAGGTGGATACGCAGTATTTT.

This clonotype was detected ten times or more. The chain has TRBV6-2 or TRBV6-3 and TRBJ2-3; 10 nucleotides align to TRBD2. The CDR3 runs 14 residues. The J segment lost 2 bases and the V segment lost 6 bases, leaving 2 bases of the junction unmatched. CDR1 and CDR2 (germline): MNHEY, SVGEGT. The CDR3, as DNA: TGTGCCAGCAGACTAGCGGGGCCCACAGATACGCAGTATTTT. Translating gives CASRLAGPTDTQYF.

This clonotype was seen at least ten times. The CDR3 DNA is TGCAGTGCTAGAGGGGACGGAGACACTGAAGCTTTCTTT. This codes for CSARGDGDTEAFF. V is TRBV20-1 and J is TRBJ1-1; TRBD1 is a possible D gene (5 bases). The CDR3 length is 13 residues. Germline V lookup: CDR1 DFQATT, CDR2 SNEGSKA (reference sequence). Trimming shortened V by 1 base and J by 3 bases, and 9 bases separated the two germline ends.

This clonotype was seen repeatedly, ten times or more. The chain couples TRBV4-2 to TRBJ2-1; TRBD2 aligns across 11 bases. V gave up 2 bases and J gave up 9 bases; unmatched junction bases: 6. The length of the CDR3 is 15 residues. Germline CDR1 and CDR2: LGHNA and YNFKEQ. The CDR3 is CASSQLASGGSEQFF. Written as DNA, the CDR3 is TGTGCCAGCAGCCAACTGGCTAGCGGGGGGAGTGAGCAGTTCTTC.

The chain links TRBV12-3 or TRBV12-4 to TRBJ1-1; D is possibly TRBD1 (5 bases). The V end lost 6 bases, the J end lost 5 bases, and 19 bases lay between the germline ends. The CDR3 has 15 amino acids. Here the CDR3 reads CASRDRQLLGTEAFF. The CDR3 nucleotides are TGTGCCAGCAGAGACAGACAGCTCTTGGGGACTGAAGCTTTCTTT.

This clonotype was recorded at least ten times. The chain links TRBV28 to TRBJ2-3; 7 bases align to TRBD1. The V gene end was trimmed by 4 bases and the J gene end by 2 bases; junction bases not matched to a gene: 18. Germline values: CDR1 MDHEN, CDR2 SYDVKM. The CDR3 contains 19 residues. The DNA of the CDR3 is TGTGCCAGCAGTTCCTACGATCTAGGGCAGGGGGTACCCACAGATACGCAGTATTTT. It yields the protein CASSSYDLGQGVPTDTQYF.

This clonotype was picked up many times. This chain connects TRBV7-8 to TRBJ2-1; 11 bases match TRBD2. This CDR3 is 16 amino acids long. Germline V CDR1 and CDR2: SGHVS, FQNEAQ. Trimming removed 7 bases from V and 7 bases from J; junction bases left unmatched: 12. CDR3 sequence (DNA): TGTGCCAGCACCCCGACTAGCGGGGTACTCCAAAATGAGCAGTTCTTC. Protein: CASTPTSGVLQNEQFF.

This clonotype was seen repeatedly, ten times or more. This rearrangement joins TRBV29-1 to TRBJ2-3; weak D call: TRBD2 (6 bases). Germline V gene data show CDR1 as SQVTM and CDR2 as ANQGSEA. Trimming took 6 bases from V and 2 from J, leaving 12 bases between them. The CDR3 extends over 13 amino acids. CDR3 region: CSVGGLHTDTQYF. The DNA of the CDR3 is TGCAGCGTGGGGGGACTTCACACAGATACGCAGTATTTT.

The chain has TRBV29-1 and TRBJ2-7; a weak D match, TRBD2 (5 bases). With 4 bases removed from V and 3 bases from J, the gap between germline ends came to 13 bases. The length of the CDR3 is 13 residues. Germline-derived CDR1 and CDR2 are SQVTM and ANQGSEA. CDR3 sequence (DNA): TGCAGCGTTGTCGTTTGGGAGAACTACGAGCAGTACTTC. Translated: CSVVVWENYEQYF.